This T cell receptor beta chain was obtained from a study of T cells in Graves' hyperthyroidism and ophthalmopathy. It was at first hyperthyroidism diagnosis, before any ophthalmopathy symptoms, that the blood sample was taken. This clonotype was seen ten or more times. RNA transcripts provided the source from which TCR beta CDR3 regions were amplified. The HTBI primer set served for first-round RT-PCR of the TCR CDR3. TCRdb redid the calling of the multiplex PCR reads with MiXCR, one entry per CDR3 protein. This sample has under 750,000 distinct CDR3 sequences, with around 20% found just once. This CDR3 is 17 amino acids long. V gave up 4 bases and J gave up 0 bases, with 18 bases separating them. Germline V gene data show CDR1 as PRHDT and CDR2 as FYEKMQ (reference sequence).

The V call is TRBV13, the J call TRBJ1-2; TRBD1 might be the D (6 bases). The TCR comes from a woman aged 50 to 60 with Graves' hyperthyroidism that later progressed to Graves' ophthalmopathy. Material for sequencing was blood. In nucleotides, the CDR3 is TGTGCCAGCAGCTCTGGCTTCGAGACAGGAGCTAACTATGGCTACACCTTC. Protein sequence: CASSSGFETGANYGYTF.